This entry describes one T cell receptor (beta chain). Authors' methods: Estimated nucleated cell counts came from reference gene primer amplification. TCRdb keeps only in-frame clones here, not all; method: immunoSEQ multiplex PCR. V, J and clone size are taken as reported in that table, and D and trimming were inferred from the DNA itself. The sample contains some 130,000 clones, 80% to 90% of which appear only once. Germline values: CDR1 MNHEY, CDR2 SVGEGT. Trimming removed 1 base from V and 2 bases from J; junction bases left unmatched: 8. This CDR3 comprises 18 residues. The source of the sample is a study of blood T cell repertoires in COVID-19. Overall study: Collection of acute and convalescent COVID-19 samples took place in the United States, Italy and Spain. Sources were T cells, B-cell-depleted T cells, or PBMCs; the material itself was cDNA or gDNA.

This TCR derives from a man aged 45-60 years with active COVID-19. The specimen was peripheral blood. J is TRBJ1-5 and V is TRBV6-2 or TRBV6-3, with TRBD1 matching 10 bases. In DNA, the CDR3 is TGTGCCAGCAGTTACTGGACGGGACAGGGGTTTGGCAATCAGCCCCAGCATTTT. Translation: CASSYWTGQGFGNQPQHF.